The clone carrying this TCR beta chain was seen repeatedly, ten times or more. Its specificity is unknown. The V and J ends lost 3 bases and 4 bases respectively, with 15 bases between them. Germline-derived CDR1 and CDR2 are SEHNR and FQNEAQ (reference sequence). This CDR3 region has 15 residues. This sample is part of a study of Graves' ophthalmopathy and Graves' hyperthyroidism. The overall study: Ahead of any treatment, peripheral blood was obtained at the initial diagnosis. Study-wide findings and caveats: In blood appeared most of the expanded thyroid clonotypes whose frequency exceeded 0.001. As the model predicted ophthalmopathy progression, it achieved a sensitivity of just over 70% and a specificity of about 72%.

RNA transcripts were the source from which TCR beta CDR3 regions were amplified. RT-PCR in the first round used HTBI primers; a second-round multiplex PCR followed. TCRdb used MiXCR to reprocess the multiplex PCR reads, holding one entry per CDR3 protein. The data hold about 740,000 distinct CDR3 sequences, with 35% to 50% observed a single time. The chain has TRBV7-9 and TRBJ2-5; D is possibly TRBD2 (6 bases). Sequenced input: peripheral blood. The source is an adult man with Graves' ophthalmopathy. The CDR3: CASSFRLARGETQYF. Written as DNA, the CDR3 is TGTGCCAGCAGCTTTCGGCTAGCGCGGGGAGAGACCCAGTACTTC.